This is a list of T cell receptor beta chains from one sample in a study of blood T cell repertoires in COVID-19. Data came from immunoSEQ multiplex PCR; TCRdb stores just in-frame clones and leaves some out. The table records roughly 250,000 clones, approximately 87% of them present only once. The source material was peripheral blood. The receptors come from a woman aged 25 to 39 with COVID-19, enrolled during active disease. CDR3s include the opening cysteine and the closing phenylalanine or tryptophan. D genes are given only for firm matches. Size values are once, few and many counts, or a class for expanded clones, and some rows have none.

>TRBV9|TRBD2|.|TRBJ2-5
TGTGCCAGCAGCGAGTTCCTCGCGGGACTAGCGGGGGAAGAGACCCAGTACTTC
CASSEFLAGLAGEETQYF
>TRBV2|.|once|TRBJ1-1
TGTGCCAGCAGGGTTACAGGGAACACTGAAGCTTTCTTT
CASRVTGNTEAFF
>TRBV7-8|.|.|TRBJ2-2
TGTGCCAGCAGCTTAGTAGTTTCATCCCTCTCGTCCGGGGAGCTGTTTTTT
CASSLVVSSLSSGELFF
>TRBV5-6|TRBD2|.|TRBJ2-3
TGTGCCAGCAGAGCAGCCGCGGGGACTATCATAGATACGCAGTATTTT
CASRAAAGTIIDTQYF
>TRBV19|TRBD2|.|TRBJ2-3
TGTGCCAGTAAGACTAGCGGCACAGATACGCAGTATTTT
CASKTSGTDTQYF
>TRBV10-3|TRBD1|.|TRBJ1-4
TGTGCCATCAGCTCGGACAGGGGTGATGAAAAACTGTTTTTT
CAISSDRGDEKLFF
>TRBV28|.|.|TRBJ1-3
TGTGCCAGCAGGACACCCCTTAGTCGAAACACCATATATTTT
CASRTPLSRNTIYF
>TRBV23-1|TRBD1|.|TRBJ2-7
TGCGCCAGCAAGATGACAGGGAAATCCTACGAGCAGTACTTC
CASKMTGKSYEQYF
>TRBV21-1|.|.|TRBJ2-3
TGTGCCGGGCCGGTAGTCCGGGAAACAGATACGCAGTATTTT
CAGPVVRETDTQYF
>TRBV27|.|.|TRBJ2-1
TGTGCCAGCAGTTTTGGGCGGGCCTCCTATGAGCAGTTCTTC
CASSFGRASYEQFF
>TRBV5-1|TRBD2|once|TRBJ2-1
TGCGCCAGCAGCCCTTACGGCTCGGGGGGGCAGCTACTAGAGGGCAATGAGCAGTTCTTC
CASSPYGSGGQLLEGNEQFF
>TRBV6-5|.|.|TRBJ1-6
TGTGCCAGCAGTTACTCGAGGCTCTCAAATTCACCCCTCCACTTT
CASSYSRLSNSPLHF
>TRBV28|TRBD2|few|TRBJ2-7
TGTGCCATAACTAGCGGGGGGGCAAGGGAGCAGTACTTC
CAITSGGAREQYF
>TRBV4-1|TRBD1|.|TRBJ2-5
TGCGCCAGCAGCCTCCGGGACAGAGAACAAGAGACCCAGTACTTC
CASSLRDREQETQYF
>TRBV14|.|once|TRBJ2-2
TGTGCCAGCAGCCAAATGGTTAGCGGGGAGCTGTTTTTT
CASSQMVSGELFF
>TRBV7-9|TRBD1|.|TRBJ2-1
TGTGCCAGCAGCTCAGGGACAGGGGGATTGCTAAATGAGCAGTTCTTC
CASSSGTGGLLNEQFF
>TRBV7-8|.|.|TRBJ2-7
TGTGCCAGCAGCTTAGGGAGATCCGGGTACGAGCAGTACTTC
CASSLGRSGYEQYF
>TRBV2|TRBD1|.|TRBJ1-1
TGTGCCAGCACCGGGACAGGGGTCACTGAAGCTTTCTTT
CASTGTGVTEAFF
>TRBV7-9|.|.|TRBJ1-1
TGTGCCAGCAGTCTAAACACTGAAGCTTTCTTT
CASSLNTEAFF
>TRBV6-1|.|.|TRBJ2-7
TGTGCCAGCAGTGAAGCAGGACAGAGGGTCTACGAGCAGTACTTC
CASSEAGQRVYEQYF
>TRBV29-1|TRBD1|.|TRBJ1-2
TGCAGCATCTCCGGGACAGGGAACTATGGCTACACCTTC
CSISGTGNYGYTF
>TRBV6-5|.|.|TRBJ2-1
TGTGCCAGCAGTTCCCCTTACTCCTACAATGAGCAGTTCTTC
CASSSPYSYNEQFF
>TRBV5-1|.|.|TRBJ2-3
TGCGCCAGCAAGCGTCGTGGGGGCAGCACAGATACGCAGTATTTT
CASKRRGGSTDTQYF
>TRBV11-2|.|.|TRBJ1-1
TGTGCCAGCAGCTTCGGCAGGATGACTGAAGCTTTCTTT
CASSFGRMTEAFF
>TRBV18|TRBD1|.|TRBJ2-7
TGTGCCAGCTCATCCGGGACAGACGAGCAGTACTTC
CASSSGTDEQYF
>TRBV28|TRBD1|.|TRBJ1-1
TGTGCCAGCAGTATCAGGGGGCAACTAAACACTGAAGCTTTCTTT
CASSIRGQLNTEAFF
>TRBV7-9|TRBD1|.|TRBJ1-5
TGTGCCAGCAGTGGACAGGAGGCAAAGGTCAATCAGCCCCAGCATTTT
CASSGQEAKVNQPQHF
>TRBV11-2|.|few|TRBJ2-2
TGTGCCAGCAGCTTAGTACGGGGTAGAACCGGGGAGCTGTTTTTT
CASSLVRGRTGELFF
>TRBV11-2|.|few|TRBJ2-7
TGTGCCAGCAGCACCCCGCCGGCCTTTCGGGACGAGCAGTACTTC
CASSTPPAFRDEQYF
>TRBV20-1|.|once|TRBJ2-1
TGCAGTGCTAGCAGTACCGGGAGCCAGTTCTTC
CSASSTGSQFF
>TRBV5-1|TRBD2|.|TRBJ2-3
TGCGCCAGCAGCCAAGTAGCGGGGGGCGACACAGATACGCAGTATTTT
CASSQVAGGDTDTQYF
>TRBV4-1|.|once|TRBJ2-2
TGCGCCAGCAGCCAAGAAGGGGGCACCGGGGAGCTGTTTTTT
CASSQEGGTGELFF
>TRBV6-5|TRBD1|.|TRBJ2-7
TGTGCCAGCAGGAGGGGACAGGGACCGTACTTC
CASRRGQGPYF
>TRBV3-1/TRBV3-2|TRBD1|.|TRBJ2-1
TGTGCCAGCAGCCAAGGAACAGGGGGTGAGCAGTTCTTC
CASSQGTGGEQFF
>TRBV2|.|.|TRBJ1-2
TGTGCCAGCAGGGTCGGACACGGGGGGGATGGCTACACCTTC
CASRVGHGGDGYTF
>TRBV2|.|.|TRBJ2-7
TGTGCCACCTTGGAGGACTCCCCCTACGAGCAGTACTTC
CATLEDSPYEQYF
>TRBV7-9|.|.|TRBJ1-5
TGTGCCAGCAGCTTAGGGGGCGAGTATAGCAATCAGCCCCAGCATTTT
CASSLGGEYSNQPQHF
>TRBV4-1|.|.|TRBJ1-1
TGCGCCAGCAGCCAAGGCATCGGCGGGGACACTGAAGCTTTCTTT
CASSQGIGGDTEAFF
>TRBV15|.|.|TRBJ1-5
TGTGCCACCAGCAGAGATCCCGGGGGGAGTAGCAATCAGCCCCAGCATTTT
CATSRDPGGSSNQPQHF
>TRBV5-4|TRBD1|.|TRBJ1-1
TGTGCCAGCAGCTGGGACAGTAGACAAGCTTTCTTT
CASSWDSRQAFF
>TRBV5-1|TRBD2|.|TRBJ2-7
TGCGCCAGCAGCTTACTCCGGCGGGGGACGGTCGAGCAGTACTTC
CASSLLRRGTVEQYF
>TRBV13|.|.|TRBJ2-2
TGTGCCAGCAGCTTATTGTCAGCGGGCACCGGGGAGCTGTTTTTT
CASSLLSAGTGELFF
>TRBV7-2|.|.|TRBJ1-1
TGTGCCAGCAGCTTAGGGGCAGGGAGGGCTGAAGCTTTCTTT
CASSLGAGRAEAFF
>TRBV28|.|once|TRBJ2-1
TGTGCCACCCGGGCCGGGGGAAATGAGCAGTTCTTC
CATRAGGNEQFF
>TRBV5-1|.|.|TRBJ1-2
TGCGCCAGTGGACTGGGGGCCAACTATGGCTACACCTTC
CASGLGANYGYTF
>TRBV5-1|.|.|TRBJ2-1
TGCGCCAGCAGGGATATGGGGGGGCTTAGGAATGAGCAGTTCTTC
CASRDMGGLRNEQFF
>TRBV6-1|TRBD2|few|TRBJ2-1
TGTGCCAGCAGTGACACCGGACTAGCGGGGGGGAATGAGCAGTTCTTC
CASSDTGLAGGNEQFF
>TRBV9|TRBD2|.|TRBJ2-1
TGTGCCAGCAGCCCACTGGGGAGCGGGGGGGCCCTCAATGAGCAGTTCTTC
CASSPLGSGGALNEQFF
>TRBV6-5|TRBD1|.|TRBJ1-2
TGTGCCAGCAGGACAGGGGGCGCCCACTATGGCTACACCTTC
CASRTGGAHYGYTF